This is a list of T cell receptor beta chains from one sample in a study of blood T cell repertoires in COVID-19. The table came from immunoSEQ multiplex PCR; TCRdb's copy has only in-frame clones and leaves some out. The sample gives under 350,000 clones, roughly 90% of which show up once; about 1.7% is in the top ten. Sequenced: peripheral blood. These receptors originate from a woman in her 30s with COVID-19, enrolled during active disease. The CDR3 runs from the conserved cysteine through the conserved F or W. D genes are given only for firm matches. Size is omitted from some rows. Given values are once, few, many or a class for expanded clones.

>TRBV29-1|once|TRBJ1-2|-
TGCAGCGTCCCAGGTTTAGCTAACTATGGCTACACCTTC
CSVPGLANYGYTF
>TRBV7-9|-|TRBJ1-2|TRBD1
TGTGCCAGCAGCTTAGGACGAGCGACAGGGAACTATGGCTACACCTTC
CASSLGRATGNYGYTF
>TRBV19|-|TRBJ2-5|-
TGTGCCAGTAGTATCCCCGGGGAGACCCAGTACTTC
CASSIPGETQYF
>TRBV18|-|TRBJ1-1|TRBD1
TGTGCCAGCTCACCACAGGGGGCGGACACTGAAGCTTTCTTT
CASSPQGADTEAFF
>TRBV11-2|-|TRBJ1-1|-
TGTGCCAGCAGCTTTTCAAGTGGGGCCTCGAACACTGAAGCTTTCTTT
CASSFSSGASNTEAFF
>TRBV19|-|TRBJ1-2|TRBD1
TGTGCCAGTACCTCCCGGGACAGGTTCAACTATGGCTACACCTTC
CASTSRDRFNYGYTF
>TRBV27|-|TRBJ2-4|TRBD1
TGTGCCAGCAGTTTATCCAGGGGGGCCAAAAACATTCAGTACTTC
CASSLSRGAKNIQYF
>TRBV7-2|-|TRBJ2-5|-
TGTGCCAGCAGCTTAGGCCCGGGGGAGACCCAGTACTTC
CASSLGPGETQYF
>TRBV25-1|-|TRBJ2-5|-
TGTGCCAGCAGTCACTCGGCTGCGGCCCAGTACTTC
CASSHSAAAQYF
>TRBV6-5|-|TRBJ1-1|TRBD1
TGTGCCAGCCGACAGGGGCCTGAAGCTTTCTTT
CASRQGPEAFF
>TRBV3-1/TRBV3-2|-|TRBJ1-1|TRBD1
TGTGCCAGCAGCCAGGGACAGGGGAGTTGGACTGAAGCTTTCTTT
CASSQGQGSWTEAFF
>TRBV12-3/TRBV12-4|-|TRBJ1-6|TRBD1
TGTGCCAGCAGTACGACAGGGCGATCACCCCTCCACTTT
CASSTTGRSPLHF
>TRBV5-6|-|TRBJ1-5|-
TGTGCCAGCAGCTTGGCCGCAGCGCTCAATCAGCCCCAGCATTTT
CASSLAAALNQPQHF
>TRBV13|-|TRBJ1-3|-
TGTGCCAGCAGCTTAGAGTTGGAGGGAAACACCATATATTTT
CASSLELEGNTIYF
>TRBV9|once|TRBJ2-2|-
TGTGCCAGCAGCGTAGTACAGGGAAATACCGGGGAGCTGTTTTTT
CASSVVQGNTGELFF
>TRBV2|-|TRBJ1-6|TRBD1
TGTGCCAGCAGTGAGCAGGGGGGCCGTAATTCACCCCTCCACTTT
CASSEQGGRNSPLHF
>TRBV20-1|-|TRBJ2-3|-
TGCAGTGCTAGTCAGGGAACAGATACGCAGTATTTT
CSASQGTDTQYF
>TRBV5-4|-|TRBJ2-1|TRBD2
TGTGCCAGCAGCACAGGGACTAGCGCCTACAATGAGCAGTTCTTC
CASSTGTSAYNEQFF
>TRBV7-6|-|TRBJ2-1|TRBD2
TGTGCCAGCAGCTTAGAAGCGGGGGCAGCGGTAGGGGAGCAGTTCTTC
CASSLEAGAAVGEQFF
>TRBV5-6|-|TRBJ2-2|-
TGTGCCAGCAGCGTCAGGGGAAGAGTATTCGGCGGGGAGCTGTTTTTT
CASSVRGRVFGGELFF
>TRBV4-1|once|TRBJ2-1|TRBD2
TGCGCCAGCAGCCAAGAGGGGCGGGGGTATCATGAGCAGTTCTTC
CASSQEGRGYHEQFF
>TRBV9|-|TRBJ2-2|-
TGTGCCAGCAGCGTAGGTCAGAACACCGGGGAGCTGTTTTTT
CASSVGQNTGELFF
>TRBV2|-|TRBJ1-5|-
TGTGCCAGCAGCGTCGAGAGGGGGAATCAGCCCCAGCATTTT
CASSVERGNQPQHF
>TRBV6-1|-|TRBJ1-4|TRBD1
TGTGCCAGCAGTGACTTTACCAGGGACAGTTCAAATGAAAAACTGTTTTTT
CASSDFTRDSSNEKLFF
>TRBV7-2|once|TRBJ2-2|TRBD2
TGTGCCAGCAGCTTACGACTAGCGGGGGACGGGGGCACCGGGGAGCTGTTTTTT
CASSLRLAGDGGTGELFF
>TRBV7-2|-|TRBJ1-2|-
TGTGCCAGCAGCTTAGATCCCGCATACAGCTATGGCTACACCTTC
CASSLDPAYSYGYTF
>TRBV2|-|TRBJ2-2|-
TGTGCCAGGGCCGGGAGCGCGAACACCGGGGAGCTGTTTTTT
CARAGSANTGELFF
>TRBV2|few|TRBJ1-1|-
TGTGCCAGCAGTGTTCATGCAGGAAACACTGAAGCTTTCTTT
CASSVHAGNTEAFF
>TRBV27|few|TRBJ1-3|-
TGTGCCAGCAGTTTGGGAGGGGCTGGAAACACCATATATTTT
CASSLGGAGNTIYF
>TRBV6-1|-|TRBJ2-5|-
TGTGCCAGCAGTGAAGATTTCGGTCCGGGGGCCCAGTACTTC
CASSEDFGPGAQYF
>TRBV14|-|TRBJ2-5|-
TGTGCCAGCAGCCAAGGCCAGCGGTTCGTTACAGAGACCCAGTACTTC
CASSQGQRFVTETQYF
>TRBV19|-|TRBJ2-7|-
TGTGCCAGTAGTGCAGGTGGGGGCCGCGAGCAGTACTTC
CASSAGGGREQYF
>TRBV7-9|-|TRBJ2-5|-
TGTGCCAGCAGCTTTCTAGCGTACCAAGAGACCCAGTACTTC
CASSFLAYQETQYF
>TRBV7-2|once|TRBJ2-2|TRBD2
TGTGCCAGCAGCTTAGCGGGTAGCGGGGGGCCCACCGGGGAGCTGTTTTTT
CASSLAGSGGPTGELFF
>TRBV4-1|-|TRBJ2-1|-
TGCGCCAGCAGCGGAGGTCACCGGGAATCCTACAATGAGCAGTTCTTC
CASSGGHRESYNEQFF
>TRBV5-4|-|TRBJ2-5|TRBD2
TGTGCCAGCAGGTCGAGCGGGGAGGAAGAGACCCAGTACTTC
CASRSSGEEETQYF
>TRBV3-1/TRBV3-2|-|TRBJ2-7|-
TGTGCCAGCAGCCAAAGGGGGGGAACAGGCTACGAGCAGTACTTC
CASSQRGGTGYEQYF
>TRBV10-3|-|TRBJ1-1|-
TGTGCCATCAGTGAGACCAGCACTGAAGCTTTCTTT
CAISETSTEAFF
>TRBV5-1|once|TRBJ2-1|-
TGCGCCAGCAGCTTGGGGTTTTTTAGCTCCTACAATGAGCAGTTCTTC
CASSLGFFSSYNEQFF
>TRBV27|once|TRBJ2-3|-
TGTGCCAGCAGTTTGGACTCTGCCCTCACAGATACGCAGTATTTT
CASSLDSALTDTQYF
>TRBV2|once|TRBJ1-1|-
TGTGCCACCACCTACGACCGGACAGTAATGAACACTGAAGCTTTCTTT
CATTYDRTVMNTEAFF
>TRBV2|-|TRBJ2-3|-
TGTGCCGGCGGACTTACTAGCACAGATACGCAGTATTTT
CAGGLTSTDTQYF
>TRBV4-1|-|TRBJ1-4|TRBD1
TGCGCCAGCAGCCAACCCGGACAGGAGGTGGGGAAACTGTTTTTT
CASSQPGQEVGKLFF
>TRBV5-1|-|TRBJ2-1|TRBD1
TGCGCCAGCAGCTTGCCAGGGGGCTATGAGCAGTTCTTC
CASSLPGGYEQFF
>TRBV29-1|few|TRBJ1-1|TRBD1
TGCAGCGTCCTGACAGGGGCCATGAACACTGAAGCTTTCTTT
CSVLTGAMNTEAFF
>TRBV6-5|-|TRBJ2-7|TRBD1
TGTGCCAGCACCCGGGACAGGGAAGGCGAGCAGTACTTC
CASTRDREGEQYF
>TRBV15|-|TRBJ2-1|-
TGTGCCACCAGATGGGGGGGCCCGGACAATGAGCAGTTCTTC
CATRWGGPDNEQFF
>TRBV9|once|TRBJ2-2|TRBD1
TGTGCCAGCAGCTCGGGACAGGGGGGCGGGGAGCTGTTTTTT
CASSSGQGGGELFF
>TRBV25-1|-|TRBJ2-5|-
TGTGCCAGCAGTGAATTTGGCTCGAGCAGGGAGACCCAGTACTTC
CASSEFGSSRETQYF
>TRBV5-1|-|TRBJ2-6|-
TGCGCCAGCAGCTTGCCGGGTAGCTCTGGGGCCAACGTCCTGACTTTC
CASSLPGSSGANVLTF
>TRBV5-6|-|TRBJ1-1|TRBD1
TGTGCCAGCAGTTACAGGGGGCTCCCTGAAGCTTTCTTT
CASSYRGLPEAFF
>TRBV6-5|-|TRBJ1-5|TRBD1
TGTGCCAGCAGTTACTCAGGGACAGGTAATCAGCCCCAGCATTTT
CASSYSGTGNQPQHF
>TRBV9|-|TRBJ2-2|-
TGTGCCAGCAGCGTAGTGCAGAGCGCCGGGGAGCTGTTTTTT
CASSVVQSAGELFF
>TRBV7-2|-|TRBJ1-2|-
TGTGCCAGCAGCTTATCAGGGGCGAACTATGGCTACACCTTC
CASSLSGANYGYTF
>TRBV21-1|-|TRBJ1-5|-
TGTGCCAGTTTTGCGACATTATTCCATCAGCCCCAGCATTTT
CASFATLFHQPQHF
>TRBV27|-|TRBJ1-3|TRBD1
TGTGCCAGCAAAAGACAGGGTGGTCCTGGAAACACCATATATTTT
CASKRQGGPGNTIYF
>TRBV13|-|TRBJ1-1|-
TGTGCCAGCAGCTTAGACTCGAACACTGAAGCTTTCTTT
CASSLDSNTEAFF
>TRBV11-3|-|TRBJ1-1|-
TGTGCCAGCAGCTTACAGGGTCTGGGAAACACTGAAGCTTTCTTT
CASSLQGLGNTEAFF
>TRBV4-1|-|TRBJ1-1|TRBD1
TGCGCCAGCAGCCAAGCGGGACAGGTTAGGAACACTGAAGCTTTCTTT
CASSQAGQVRNTEAFF